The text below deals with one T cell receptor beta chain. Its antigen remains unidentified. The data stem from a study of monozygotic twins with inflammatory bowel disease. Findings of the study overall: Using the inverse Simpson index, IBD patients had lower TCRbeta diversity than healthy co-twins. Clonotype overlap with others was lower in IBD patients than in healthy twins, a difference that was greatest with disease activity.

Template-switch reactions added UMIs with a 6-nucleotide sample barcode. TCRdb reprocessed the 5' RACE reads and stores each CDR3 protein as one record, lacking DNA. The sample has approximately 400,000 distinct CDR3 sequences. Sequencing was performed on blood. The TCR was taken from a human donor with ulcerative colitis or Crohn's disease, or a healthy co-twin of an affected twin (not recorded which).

CDR3 sequence: CASSYRGRWELGQPQHF. The chain employs TRBV5-1 and TRBJ1-5; the D gene TCRdb calls, TRBD1, cannot be checked with no DNA. In germline, CDR1 is SGHRS, CDR2 YFSETQ. This CDR3 spans 17 amino acids. The variable domain in full, completed from reference TRBV5-1 and TRBJ1-5, reads KAGVTQTPRYLIKTRGQQVTLSCSPISGHRSVSWYQQTPGQGLQFLFEYFSETQRNKGNFPGRFSGRQFSNSRSEMNVSTLELGDSALYLCASSYRGRWELGQPQHFGDGTRLSIL.